This TCR beta chain was identified in a study of T cells in Graves' hyperthyroidism and ophthalmopathy. Between the trimmed V and J ends, which lost 5 bases and 4 bases, there was a span of 14 bases. Germline V lookup: CDR1 WNHNN, CDR2 SYGVQD (reference sequence). The CDR3 runs to 14 residues. Findings and caveats of the study: Most thyroid-expanded clonotypes above 0.001 were also found in blood. Before onset, by a median of about six months, the model predicted ophthalmopathy.

TCR beta CDR3 region amplification was performed from RNA transcripts. The HTBI set primed first-round TCR CDR3 RT-PCR. TCRdb passed the multiplex PCR reads through MiXCR, listing each CDR3 protein once. The sample lists more than 500,000 distinct CDR3 sequences, about 16% occurring once. Uncontrolled infections, other autoimmune diseases, pregnancy or lactation led to exclusion of patients. This clonotype turned up a few times. Its specificity is unknown. The sequence was collected from a woman in her 30s with Graves' ophthalmopathy. This rearrangement joins TRBV10-1 to TRBJ1-1, with a weak D call TRBD1 (6 bases). The specimen was blood. DNA for the CDR3: TGCGCCAGCAGTCGAGGGGGGGCGACCACTGAAGCTTTCTTT. Translating it yields CASSRGGATTEAFF.